The entry below describes one TCR beta chain. Its target is not known. The CDR3 spans 16 residues. In germline, CDR1 is SGHKS, CDR2 YYEKEE (reference sequence). V was clipped by 4 bases and J by 4 bases; unmatched bases: 11. The data were taken from a study of T cell responses to AZD1222 COVID-19 vaccine. Broader study findings: Reportedly, nearly half the spike-specific TCRs target unmutated variant regions. Baseline antibody screening turned up just six seropositive AZD1222 recipients.

Using immunoSEQ multiplex PCR, the repertoire was profiled, and TCRdb retains in-frame clones only, with some absent. The repertoire consists of 180,000 or so clones, with approximately 93% occurring once and the leading ten covering more than 0.8%. Second-dose timings of about 4 or about 12 weeks were pooled. Sequenced material: peripheral blood, taken 28 days after the second AZD1222 dose. The V and J genes are TRBV5-5 and TRBJ2-3; 8 bases map to TRBD2. This TCR was recovered from an adult who received the AZD1222 COVID-19 vaccine. This CDR3 is CASSPTGTRGADTQYF. CDR3 nucleotide sequence: TGTGCCAGCAGCCCAACCGGGACTAGAGGCGCAGATACGCAGTATTTT.